This T cell receptor (beta chain) is drawn from a study of T cell clonotyping in hematopoietic cell transplantation. As for the study in general: Recipient samples before transplant were obtained post-cytoreduction. Study conclusions and caveats: At the given depth, recipient repertoires were over 97% de novo clonotypes. Recipient TCR diversity dropped after transplant; expanded clonotypes rose from day 30 to 180.

The CDR3 loop spans 14 amino acids. Germline V gene sequence: CDR1 MNHEY, CDR2 SVGAGI. V shed 2 bases and J shed 4 bases, with 12 bases lying between them. Remarks on this clone: The antigen remains undetermined.

Profiling relied on immunoSEQ multiplex PCR, and the TCRdb table lists in-frame clones only, not all of them. This table holds roughly 20,000 clones, roughly nine tenths found once. As to time point: recipient sample about 28 days before transplant, after cytoreduction. Recipients were bled about 28 days pretransplant and at posttransplant days 30, 100, 180. The source of this sequence is a man aged 18 to 29 with biphenotypic leukemia. Some clones in this sample may be carry-over from other donors' samples. The sequencing used peripheral blood mononuclear cells, collected before stem cell transplant. This chain joins TRBV6-5 and TRBJ2-7, with D perhaps given as TRBD1 or TRBD2 (6 bases each). The CDR3 sequence is CASSYEQGLYEQYF. The CDR3 bases are TGTGCCAGCAGTTACGAACAGGGACTGTACGAGCAGTACTTC.